Listed here are 23 T cell receptor beta chains from one sample, sequenced in a study of blood T cells in healthy people across ages (dated by TCRdb to the mid-2010s). Libraries were made using 5' RACE. Sequencing took place on an Illumina HiSeq 2500. A second 7 to 11 cycle PCR used a sample-barcoded 5' primer and a J-beta primer mix. TCRdb ran its own pipeline on the public reads, namely fastp trimming at Q25 and MiXCR clone calling, and kept in-frame beta chains. Every entry covers one CDR3 protein and lists the most common genes and DNA from its rows. Recorded for this sample are 1.5 million to 2 million distinct CDR3 sequences; over 25% of them occurred a single time. Of the sample, roughly 8% is held by the ten largest clones. The sample consisted of blood. Every receptor here comes from a woman in her twenties or thirties in good health.

This sequence joins TRBV5-5 and TRBJ2-5; 7 bases are a match to TRBD1. Germline V gene data show CDR1 as SGHKS and CDR2 as YYEKEE (reference sequence). The ends lost 0 bases at V and 9 bases at J; junction bases unmatched: 5. The CDR3 has 13 residues. In DNA form, the CDR3 reads TGTGCCAGCAGCTTGGCGACAGGGCGGGCCCAGTACTTC. As protein: CASSLATGRAQYF.

The rearrangement links TRBV12-3 or TRBV12-4 to TRBJ1-2; the D is unclear. This CDR3 is 12 amino acids long. Trimming pared 1 base from V and 10 bases from J, leaving 10 bases between. In nucleotides, the CDR3 is TGTGCCAGCAGTTTAGAATTCGGTGCCTACACCTTC. Translation gives CASSLEFGAYTF.

The chain recombines TRBV6-1 with TRBJ2-5; 9 nucleotides agree with TRBD2. Germline V gene lookup returns CDR1 MNHNS and CDR2 SASEGT. V gave up 6 bases and J gave up 3 bases; unmatched junction bases: 8. The CDR3 is 15 residues long. The CDR3 nucleotides read TGTGCCAGCAGCGGGTCGACTAGCGGTGAAGAGACCCAGTACTTC. It translates to CASSGSTSGEETQYF.

Only a few counts were recorded for this clonotype. The chain couples TRBV10-3 to TRBJ2-5; possibly TRBD2 for D (6 bases). V was shortened by 4 bases and J by 0 bases, with 9 bases between the two germline ends. The CDR3 has 14 amino acids. Per the germline V gene, CDR1 is ENHRY and CDR2 is SYGVKD. CDR3 bases: TGTGCCATCAGTGCGCGGGGCGACCAAGAGACCCAGTACTTC. It yields the protein CAISARGDQETQYF.

The J gene is TRBJ2-7, the V gene TRBV6-6, with 7 bases that match TRBD2. J was trimmed by 2 bases and V by 6 bases; bases with no gene match: 7. CDR1 MNHNY and CDR2 SVGAGI come from the germline V gene (reference sequence). CDR3 size: 14 residues. In DNA, the CDR3 is TGTGCCAGCAGCGGGGGGACGTTCCCCTACGAGCAGTACTTC. Translation: CASSGGTFPYEQYF.

This clonotype came up many times. V is TRBV15 and J is TRBJ2-7; maybe TRBD2 (5 bases). V was pared by 1 base and J by 2 bases, with 6 bases between. The germline gives CDR1 LNHNV, CDR2 YYDKDF (reference sequence). This CDR3 is built from 13 residues. Here the CDR3 DNA reads TGTGCCACCAGCAGAGCCGGGACCTACGAGCAGTACTTC. Its translation is CATSRAGTYEQYF. Using reference TRBV15 and TRBJ2-7 for the parts outside the CDR3, the full variable domain is DAMVIQNPRYQVTQFGKPVTLSCSQTLNHNVMYWYQQKSSQAPKLLFHYYDKDFNNEADTPDNFQSRRPNTSFCFLDIRSPGLGDTAMYLCATSRAGTYEQYFGPGTRLTVT.

The V call is TRBV15, the J call TRBJ2-1; D might be TRBD2 (5 bases). The V end lost 2 bases, the J end lost 0 bases, and 11 bases lay between the germline ends. The CDR3 has 16 residues. Looked up from germline, CDR1 is LNHNV and CDR2 is YYDKDF (reference sequence). The CDR3: CATSRPRTGSYNEQFF. The CDR3, as DNA: TGTGCCACCAGCAGACCGAGGACTGGCTCCTACAATGAGCAGTTCTTC.

This clonotype was recorded many times. V gene TRBV6-1 combines with J gene TRBJ2-7; D is ambiguous. CDR1 is MNHNS and CDR2 is SASEGT in the germline V gene. This CDR3 region has 13 residues. Trimming pared 2 bases from V and 3 bases from J, leaving 8 bases between. This CDR3 is CASSEMQNYEQYF. DNA for the CDR3: TGTGCCAGCAGTGAAATGCAAAACTACGAGCAGTACTTC.

This clonotype was picked up a small number of times. The rearrangement joins TRBV20-1 to TRBJ1-2; 8 bases line up with TRBD1. With 5 bases clipped from V and 6 bases from J, the junction kept 17 bases outside the gene matches. CDR3 length equals 16 residues. Per the germline V gene, CDR1 is DFQATT and CDR2 is SNEGSKA (reference sequence). The CDR3 DNA is TGCAGTGCTGTTACAGGGGGAAGCACGGAGAGGGATGGCTACACCTTC. Translating gives CSAVTGGSTERDGYTF.

The J gene is TRBJ1-1, the V gene TRBV18; D remains ambiguous. CDR3 size: 15 residues. Per the germline V gene, CDR1 is KGHSH and CDR2 is LQKENI. The ends were cut back, 5 bases at V and 3 bases at J, with 16 bases in the middle. The DNA of the CDR3 is TGTGCCAGCTCATTAGTCCTATCTGGGGACACTGAAGCTTTCTTT. Protein product: CASSLVLSGDTEAFF.

In the case of this clonotype: A junction end diverges from the germline sequence, so it may reflect a read error. This rearrangement joins TRBV4-3 to TRBJ1-6; tentatively, D is TRBD1 (5 bases). The germline V gene encodes CDR1 LGHNA and CDR2 YSLEER. The CDR3 length is 14 residues. CDR3 DNA sequence: TGCGCCAGCAGTCAAGACAGAGCTGATTCACCCCTCCACTTT. Translated, it gives CASSQDRADSPLHF.

Ten or more counts support this clonotype. V is TRBV29-1 and J is TRBJ2-3; no clear D gene. The ends were cut back, 8 bases at V and 5 bases at J, with 11 bases in the middle. In germline, CDR1 is SQVTM, CDR2 ANQGSEA. The CDR3 contains 11 residues. DNA of the CDR3: TGCAGCACCAAAAGTGGAGATACGCAGTATTTT. Protein sequence: CSTKSGDTQYF.

The chain couples TRBV20-1 to TRBJ2-1; 12 bases are a match to TRBD2. The CDR3 covers 13 residues. The germline CDR1 and CDR2 sequences are DFQATT and SNEGSKA (reference sequence). The CDR3 DNA follows: TGCAGATTGACTAGCGGGAGCCACAATGAGCAGTTCTTC. It is translated as CRLTSGSHNEQFF.

This clonotype was seen at least ten times. The rearrangement joins TRBV6-1 to TRBJ2-7; possibly TRBD1 or TRBD2 for D (6 bases each). The germline V gene has CDR1 MNHNS and CDR2 SASEGT. V dropped 4 bases and J dropped 5 bases, with 21 bases sitting between them. This CDR3 is 16 amino acids long. The CDR3 coding sequence is TGTGCCAGCAGTGCTCGGACTACACCTCGGGACAACGAGCAGTACTTC. It translates to CASSARTTPRDNEQYF.

This clonotype was seen a few times. The chain is built from TRBV20-1 and TRBJ2-1; 9 bases match TRBD1. The V gene end was trimmed by 5 bases and the J gene end by 12 bases; junction bases not matched to a gene: 14. This CDR3 contains 14 residues. Germline V gene data show CDR1 as DFQATT and CDR2 as SNEGSKA (reference sequence). CDR3 loop: CSAARDRASYGQFF. For the CDR3, the DNA is TGCAGTGCTGCCCGGGACAGGGCAAGTTATGGGCAGTTCTTC.

This clonotype was counted at least ten times. The chain employs TRBV29-1 and TRBJ1-2; weak D call: TRBD1 (6 bases). CDR3 length: 12 amino acids. Trimming removed 7 bases from V and 0 bases from J, with 9 bases in between. The germline V gene has CDR1 SQVTM and CDR2 ANQGSEA. The CDR3 nucleotides read TGCAGCGGAGGACAGACTAACTATGGCTACACCTTC. Residues: CSGGQTNYGYTF.

The chain is built from TRBV2 and TRBJ2-3; D gene uncertain. Germline V lookup: CDR1 SNHLY, CDR2 FYNNEI. CDR3 length: 12 amino acids. The V gene lost 8 bases and the J gene lost 5 bases, with 11 bases spanning the gap. CDR3 loop: CASGIVRDTQYF. For the CDR3, the DNA is TGTGCCAGCGGCATTGTCCGAGATACGCAGTATTTT.

Comments on this clonotype: A much bigger clone sits one base away, suggesting this may be a read error. The conserved closing phenylalanine or tryptophan is absent in this CDR3, likely reflecting a read error. This chain connects TRBV7-9 to TRBJ2-1; D remains unclear. The germline V gene encodes CDR1 SEHNR and CDR2 FQNEAQ (reference sequence). V was shortened by 1 base and J by 7 bases, with 8 bases between the two germline ends. CDR3 length equals 13 residues. The chain's CDR3 is CASSLGYRNEQFC. The CDR3 nucleotides are TGTGCCAGCAGCTTAGGGTATCGGAATGAGCAGTTCTGC.

V gene TRBV2 combines with J gene TRBJ2-4, with 9 bases fitting TRBD1. Gene TRBJ2-7 matches the end of the DNA better, so the J call may be wrong. Germline V gene data show CDR1 as SNHLY and CDR2 as FYNNEI. The CDR3 spans 12 residues. The CDR3 protein is CASRDRGREQYF. In DNA form, the CDR3 reads TGTGCCAGCAGGGACAGGGGTCGCGAGCAGTACTTC.

The chain couples TRBV2 to TRBJ2-1; TRBD2 aligns across 8 bases. The V and J ends lost 6 bases and 3 bases, in that order; junction bases with no gene match: 4. Germline values: CDR1 SNHLY, CDR2 FYNNEI. The CDR3 has 14 amino acids. The CDR3 sequence is CASSPGGYYNEQFF. CDR3 nucleotide sequence: TGTGCCAGCAGCCCGGGGGGGTACTACAATGAGCAGTTCTTC.

V gene TRBV20-1 combines with J gene TRBJ2-4, with D perhaps being TRBD1 or TRBD2 (6 bases each). This CDR3 contains 14 residues. In germline, CDR1 is DFQATT, CDR2 SNEGSKA (reference sequence). CDR3 protein: CIRSPGVQGNIQYF. CDR3 in DNA: TGCATTCGGAGCCCGGGGGTTCAGGGGAACATTCAGTACTTC.

This sequence joins TRBV28 and TRBJ2-3; 12 nucleotides agree with TRBD1. From germline, CDR1 is MDHEN and CDR2 SYDVKM. The CDR3 totals 14 residues. V was pared by 6 bases and J by 14 bases, with 12 bases of the junction left unmatched. This CDR3 is CASRPGQGAGMWYF. The CDR3 region has the DNA TGTGCCAGCAGACCGGGACAGGGGGCAGGGATGTGGTATTTT.

The rearrangement joins TRBV15 to TRBJ2-1; D call uncertain. Between the trimmed V and J ends, which lost 0 bases and 9 bases, there was a span of 6 bases. The germline gives CDR1 LNHNV, CDR2 YYDKDF (reference sequence). CDR3 length equals 12 residues. Here the CDR3 DNA reads TGTGCCACCAGCAGAGATATCACTGAGCAGTTCTTC. Amino acids: CATSRDITEQFF. Full variable domain (remainder filled in from reference TRBV15 and TRBJ2-1): DAMVIQNPRYQVTQFGKPVTLSCSQTLNHNVMYWYQQKSSQAPKLLFHYYDKDFNNEADTPDNFQSRRPNTSFCFLDIRSPGLGDTAMYLCATSRDITEQFFGPGTRLTVL.